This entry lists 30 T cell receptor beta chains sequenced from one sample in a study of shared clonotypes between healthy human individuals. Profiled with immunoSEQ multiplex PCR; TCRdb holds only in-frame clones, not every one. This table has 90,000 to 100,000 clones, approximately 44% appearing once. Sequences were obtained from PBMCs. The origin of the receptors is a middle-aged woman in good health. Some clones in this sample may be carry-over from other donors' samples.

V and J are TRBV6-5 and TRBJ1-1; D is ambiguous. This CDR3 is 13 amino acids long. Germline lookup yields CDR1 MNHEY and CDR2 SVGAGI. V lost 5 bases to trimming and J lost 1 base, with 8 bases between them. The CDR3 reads CASSPVRNTEAFF. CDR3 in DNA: TGTGCCAGCAGTCCCGTCCGGAACACTGAAGCTTTCTTT.

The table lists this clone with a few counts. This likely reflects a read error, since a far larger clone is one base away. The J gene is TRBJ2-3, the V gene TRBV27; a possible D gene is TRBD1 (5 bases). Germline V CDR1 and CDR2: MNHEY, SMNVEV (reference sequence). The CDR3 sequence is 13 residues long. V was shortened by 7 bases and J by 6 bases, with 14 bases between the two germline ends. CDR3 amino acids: CASTGSHGDTQYF. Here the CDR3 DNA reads TGTGCCAGCACAGGGTCCCACGGTGATACGCAGTATTTT.

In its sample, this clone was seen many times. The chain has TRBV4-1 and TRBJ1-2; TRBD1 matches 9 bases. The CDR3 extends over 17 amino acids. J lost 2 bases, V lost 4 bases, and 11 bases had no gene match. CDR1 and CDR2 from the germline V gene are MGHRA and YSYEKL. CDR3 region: CASSPGTGNRLNYGYTF. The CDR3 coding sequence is TGCGCCAGCAGCCCTGGGACAGGGAACCGACTCAACTATGGCTACACCTTC.

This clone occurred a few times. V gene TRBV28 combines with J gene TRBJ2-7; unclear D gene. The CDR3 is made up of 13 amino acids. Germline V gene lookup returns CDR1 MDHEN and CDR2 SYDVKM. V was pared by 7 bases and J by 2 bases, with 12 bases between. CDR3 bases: TGTGCCAGCACCCTAAAGGGTCCCTACGAGCAGTACTTC. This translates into CASTLKGPYEQYF.

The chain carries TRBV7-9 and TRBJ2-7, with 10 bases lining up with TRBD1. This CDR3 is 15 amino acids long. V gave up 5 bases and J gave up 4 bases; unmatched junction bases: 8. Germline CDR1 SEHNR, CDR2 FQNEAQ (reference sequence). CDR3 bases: TGTGCCAGCAGCCAAGAAGGGGGACAGGGGTACGAGCAGTACTTC. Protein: CASSQEGGQGYEQYF.

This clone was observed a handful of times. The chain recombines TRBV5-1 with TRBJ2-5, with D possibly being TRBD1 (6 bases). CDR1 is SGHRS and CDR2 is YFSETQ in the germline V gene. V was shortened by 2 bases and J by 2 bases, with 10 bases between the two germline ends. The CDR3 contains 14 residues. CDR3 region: CASSLSGVQETQYF. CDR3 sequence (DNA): TGCGCCAGCAGCTTATCAGGGGTACAAGAGACCCAGTACTTC.

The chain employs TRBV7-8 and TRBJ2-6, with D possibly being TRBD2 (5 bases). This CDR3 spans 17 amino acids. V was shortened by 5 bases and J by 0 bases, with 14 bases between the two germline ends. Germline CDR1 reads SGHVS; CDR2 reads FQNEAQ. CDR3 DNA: TGTGCCAGCAGCCACGGGCGGGCCGTCTCTGGGGCCAACGTCCTGACTTTC. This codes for CASSHGRAVSGANVLTF.

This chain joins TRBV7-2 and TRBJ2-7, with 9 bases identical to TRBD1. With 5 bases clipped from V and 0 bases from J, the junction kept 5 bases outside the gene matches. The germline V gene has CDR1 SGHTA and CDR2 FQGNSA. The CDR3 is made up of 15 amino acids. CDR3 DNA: TGTGCCAGCAGCCCTGGACAGGGGCGCTCCTACGAGCAGTACTTC. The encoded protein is CASSPGQGRSYEQYF. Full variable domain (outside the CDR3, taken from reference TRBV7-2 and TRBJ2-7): GAGVSQSPSNKVTEKGKDVELRCDPISGHTALYWYRQSLGQGLEFLIYFQGNSAPDKSGLPSDRFSAERTGGSVSTLTIQRTQQEDSAVYLCASSPGQGRSYEQYFGPGTRLTVT.

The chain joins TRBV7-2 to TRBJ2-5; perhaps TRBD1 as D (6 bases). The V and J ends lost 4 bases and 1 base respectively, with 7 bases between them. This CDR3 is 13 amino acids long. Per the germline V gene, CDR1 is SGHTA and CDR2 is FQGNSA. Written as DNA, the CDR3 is TGTGCCAGCAGCTACAGGGTCCAAGAGACCCAGTACTTC. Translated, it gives CASSYRVQETQYF.

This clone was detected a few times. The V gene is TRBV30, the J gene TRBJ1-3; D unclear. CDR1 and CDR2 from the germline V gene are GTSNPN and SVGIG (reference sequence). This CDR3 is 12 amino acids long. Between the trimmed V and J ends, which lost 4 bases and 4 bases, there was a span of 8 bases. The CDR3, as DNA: TGTGCCTGGAACAGTGGCGGAAACACCATATATTTT. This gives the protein CAWNSGGNTIYF.

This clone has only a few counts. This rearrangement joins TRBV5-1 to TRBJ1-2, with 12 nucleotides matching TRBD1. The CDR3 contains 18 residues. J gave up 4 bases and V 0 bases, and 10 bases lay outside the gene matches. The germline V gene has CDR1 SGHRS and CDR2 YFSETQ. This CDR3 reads CASSLAPGQGARSYGYTF. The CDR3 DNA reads TGCGCCAGCAGCTTGGCGCCGGGACAGGGGGCGCGAAGCTATGGCTACACCTTC. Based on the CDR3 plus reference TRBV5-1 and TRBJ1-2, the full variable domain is KAGVTQTPRYLIKTRGQQVTLSCSPISGHRSVSWYQQTPGQGLQFLFEYFSETQRNKGNFPGRFSGRQFSNSRSEMNVSTLELGDSALYLCASSLAPGQGARSYGYTFGSGTRLTVV.

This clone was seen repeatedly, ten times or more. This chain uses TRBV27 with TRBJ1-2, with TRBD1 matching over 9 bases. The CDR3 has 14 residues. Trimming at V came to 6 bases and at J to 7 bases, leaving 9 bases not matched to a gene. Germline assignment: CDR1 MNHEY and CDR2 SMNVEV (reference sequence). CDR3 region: CASSLGQGTFGYTF. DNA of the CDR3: TGTGCCAGCAGCCTCGGACAGGGGACGTTTGGCTACACCTTC.

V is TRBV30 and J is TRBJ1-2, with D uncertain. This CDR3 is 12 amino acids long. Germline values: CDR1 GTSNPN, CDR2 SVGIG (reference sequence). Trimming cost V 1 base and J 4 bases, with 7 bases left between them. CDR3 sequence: CAWSATAYGYTF. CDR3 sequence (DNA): TGTGCCTGGAGTGCAACTGCCTATGGCTACACCTTC.

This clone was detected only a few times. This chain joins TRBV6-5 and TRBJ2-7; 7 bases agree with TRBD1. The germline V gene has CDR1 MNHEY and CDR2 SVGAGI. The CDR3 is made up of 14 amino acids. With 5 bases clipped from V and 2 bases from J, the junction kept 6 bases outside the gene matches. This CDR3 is CASSRGGLTYEQYF. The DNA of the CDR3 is TGTGCCAGCAGTCGAGGGGGCCTCACCTACGAGCAGTACTTC.

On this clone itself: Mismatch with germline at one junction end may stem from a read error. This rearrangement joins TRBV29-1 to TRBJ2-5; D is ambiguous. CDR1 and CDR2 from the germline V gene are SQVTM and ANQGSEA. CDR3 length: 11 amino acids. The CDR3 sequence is CSARTTYEQHF. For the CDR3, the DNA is TGCAGCGCCCGTACCACCTACGAGCAGCACTTC.

In DNA, the CDR3 is TGTGCCAGCAGCCCCCTTAGCGGGCCTGTGCGGCAGTTCTTC. Translation gives CASSPLSGPVRQFF. V is TRBV11-2 and J is TRBJ2-1; 7 nucleotides align to TRBD2. Germline loops: CDR1 SGHAT, CDR2 FQNNGV. This CDR3 comprises 14 residues. V trimming: 5 bases; J trimming: 12 bases; junction bases outside the gene matches: 13.

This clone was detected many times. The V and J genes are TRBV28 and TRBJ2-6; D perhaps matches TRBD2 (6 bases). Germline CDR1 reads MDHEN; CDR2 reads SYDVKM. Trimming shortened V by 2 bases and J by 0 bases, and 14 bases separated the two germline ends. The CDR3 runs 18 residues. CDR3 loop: CASSLVGGKGSGANVLTF. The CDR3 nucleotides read TGTGCCAGCAGTTTAGTCGGGGGAAAGGGCTCTGGGGCCAACGTCCTGACTTTC.

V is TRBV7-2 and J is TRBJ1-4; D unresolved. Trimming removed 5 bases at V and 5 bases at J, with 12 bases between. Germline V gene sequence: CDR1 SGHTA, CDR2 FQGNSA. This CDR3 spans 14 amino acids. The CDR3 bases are TGTGCCAGCAGCCCTGGGCCAGGAAATGAAAAACTGTTTTTT. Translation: CASSPGPGNEKLFF.

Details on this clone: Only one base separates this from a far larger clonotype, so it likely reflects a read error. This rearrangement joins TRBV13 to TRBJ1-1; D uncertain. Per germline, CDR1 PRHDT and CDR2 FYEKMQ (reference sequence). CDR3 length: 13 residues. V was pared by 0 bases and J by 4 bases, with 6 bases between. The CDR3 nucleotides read TGTGCCAGCAGCTTAGGACGGAGCACTGAAGCTTTCTTT. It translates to CASSLGRSTEAFF.

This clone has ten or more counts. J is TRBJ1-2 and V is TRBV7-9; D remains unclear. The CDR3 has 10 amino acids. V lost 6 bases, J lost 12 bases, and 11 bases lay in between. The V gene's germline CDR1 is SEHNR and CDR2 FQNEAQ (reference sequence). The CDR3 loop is CASRSLDDTF. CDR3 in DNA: TGTGCCAGCAGGTCGTTGGACGACACCTTC.

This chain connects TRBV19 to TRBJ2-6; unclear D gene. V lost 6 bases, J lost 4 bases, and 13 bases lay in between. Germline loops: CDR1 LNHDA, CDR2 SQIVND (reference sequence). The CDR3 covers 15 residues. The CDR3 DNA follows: TGTGCCAGTAGGCGACCGATGGGAGGGGCCAACGTCCTGACTTTC. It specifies CASRRPMGGANVLTF.

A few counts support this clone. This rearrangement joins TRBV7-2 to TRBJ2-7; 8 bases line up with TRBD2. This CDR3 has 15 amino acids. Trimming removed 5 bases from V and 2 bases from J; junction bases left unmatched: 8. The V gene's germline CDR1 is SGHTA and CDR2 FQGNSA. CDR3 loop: CASSLWTSRPYEQYF. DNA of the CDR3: TGTGCCAGCAGCCTATGGACTAGCCGACCCTACGAGCAGTACTTC.

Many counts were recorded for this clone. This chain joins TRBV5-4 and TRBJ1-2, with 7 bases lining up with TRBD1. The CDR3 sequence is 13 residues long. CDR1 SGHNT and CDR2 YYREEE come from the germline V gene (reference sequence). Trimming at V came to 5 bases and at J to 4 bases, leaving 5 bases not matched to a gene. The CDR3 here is CASRPGQFYGYTF. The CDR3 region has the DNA TGTGCCAGCAGGCCGGGACAGTTCTATGGCTACACCTTC.

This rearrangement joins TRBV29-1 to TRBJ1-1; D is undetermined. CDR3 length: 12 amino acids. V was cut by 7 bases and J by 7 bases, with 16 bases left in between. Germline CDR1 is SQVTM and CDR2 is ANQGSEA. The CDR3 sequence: CSARKYVSEAFF. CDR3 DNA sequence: TGCAGCGCGAGAAAGTATGTGAGTGAAGCTTTCTTT.

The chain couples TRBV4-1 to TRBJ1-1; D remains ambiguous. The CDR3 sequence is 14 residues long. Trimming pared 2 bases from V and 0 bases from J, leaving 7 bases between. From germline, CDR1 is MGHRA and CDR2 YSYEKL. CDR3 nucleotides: TGCGCCAGCAGCCAACGAACCCTGAACACTGAAGCTTTCTTT. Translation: CASSQRTLNTEAFF.

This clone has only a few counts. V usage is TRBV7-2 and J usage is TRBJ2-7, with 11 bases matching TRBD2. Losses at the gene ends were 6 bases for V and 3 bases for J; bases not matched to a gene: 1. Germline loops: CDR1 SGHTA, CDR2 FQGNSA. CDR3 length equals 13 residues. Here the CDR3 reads CASSGTSGYEQYF. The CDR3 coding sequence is TGTGCCAGCAGTGGGACTAGCGGCTACGAGCAGTACTTC. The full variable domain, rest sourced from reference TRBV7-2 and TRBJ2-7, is GAGVSQSPSNKVTEKGKDVELRCDPISGHTALYWYRQSLGQGLEFLIYFQGNSAPDKSGLPSDRFSAERTGGSVSTLTIQRTQQEDSAVYLCASSGTSGYEQYFGPGTRLTVT.

The CDR3 region is CASSVSGTTKGTEAFF. CDR3 coding DNA: TGTGCCAGCAGCGTAAGTGGGACCACCAAGGGCACTGAAGCTTTCTTT. The chain links TRBV9 to TRBJ1-1, with D perhaps TRBD1 (5 bases). In germline, CDR1 is SGDLS, CDR2 YYNGEE. V lost 1 base, J lost 4 bases, and 17 bases lay in between. The CDR3 has 16 amino acids. Full variable domain (rest looked up from reference TRBV9 and TRBJ1-1): DSGVTQTPKHLITATGQRVTLRCSPRSGDLSVYWYQQSLDQGLQFLIQYYNGEERAKGNILERFSAQQFPDLHSELNLSSLELGDSALYFCASSVSGTTKGTEAFFGQGTRLTVV.

The CDR3 DNA is TGTGCCAGCAGCCGGACCGACAGGGGCAGGAACACCATATATTTT. As protein: CASSRTDRGRNTIYF. The chain carries TRBV7-9 and TRBJ1-3; TRBD1 matches 8 bases. The CDR3 loop spans 15 amino acids. After removal of 5 bases from V and 7 bases from J, the junction contained 10 bases not matched to a gene. The V gene's germline CDR1 is SEHNR and CDR2 FQNEAQ (reference sequence).

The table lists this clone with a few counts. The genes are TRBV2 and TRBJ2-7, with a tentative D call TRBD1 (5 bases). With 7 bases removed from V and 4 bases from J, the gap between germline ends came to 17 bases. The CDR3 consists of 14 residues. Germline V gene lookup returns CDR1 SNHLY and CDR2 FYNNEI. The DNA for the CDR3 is TGTGCCAGCACCGAACAGGCGGCGCGATACGAGCAGTACTTC. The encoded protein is CASTEQAARYEQYF.

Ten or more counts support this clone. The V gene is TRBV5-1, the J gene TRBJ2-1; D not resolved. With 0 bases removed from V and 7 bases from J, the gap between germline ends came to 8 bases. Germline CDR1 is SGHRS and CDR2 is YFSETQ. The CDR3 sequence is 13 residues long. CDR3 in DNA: TGCGCCAGCAGCTTGGACCTCCTTAATGAGCAGTTCTTC. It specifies CASSLDLLNEQFF.